This T cell receptor (beta chain) was identified in a study of cytomegalovirus exposure and HLA in healthy donors. From germline, CDR1 is MGHDK and CDR2 SYGVNS. CDR3 length: 10 residues. PCR employed 60 Vbeta and 13 Jbeta primers. TCRdb keeps only in-frame clones here, not all; method: immunoSEQ multiplex PCR. Here the sample spans some 120,000 clones, 80% being singletons. The study, taken as a whole, reports: Some V segments (TRBV6-2 and TRBV6-3 among them) were excluded as indistinguishable. Most of the CMV-associated TCR beta chains (in a later analysis) appeared to be HLA-restricted.

About this clone: The target antigen is unknown.

The rearrangement links TRBV25-1 to TRBJ1-5; 8 bases map to TRBD1. The sequenced material came from PBMCs. The clonotype comes from a young man in good health and CMV-seronegative. As DNA, the CDR3 is TGTGCGGACAGGGATCAGCCCCAGCATTTT. The encoded protein is CADRDQPQHF. Filled out from reference TRBV25-1 and TRBJ1-5, the complete variable domain reads EADIYQTPRYLVIGTGKKITLECSQTMGHDKMYWYQQDPGMELHLIHYSYGVNSTEKGDLSSESTVSRIRTEHFPLTLESARPSHTSQYLCADRDQPQHFGDGTRLSIL.